Below, 21 T cell receptor beta chains from the same sample are listed, as sequenced in a study of beta chain features in type 1 diabetes. Their target antigens are unknown. Since all of the isolated RNA was reverse transcribed, expressed TCRB transcripts were what got sequenced. Profiled with immunoSEQ multiplex PCR; TCRdb holds only in-frame clones, not every one. The sample includes some 350,000 clones, around 10% of them seen just once. Study observations and caveats: The study found moderately but significantly shorter TCRB CDR3s in all four CD4+ subsets of Type 1 diabetes patients.

The sample taken for sequencing was central memory CD4+ T cells from blood. Receptor source: a man younger than 40 with type 1 diabetes.

The chain couples TRBV18 to TRBJ2-5; TRBD2 matches 8 bases. V lost 3 bases to trimming and J lost 3 bases; unmatched junction nucleotides: 9. The germline gives CDR1 KGHSH, CDR2 LQKENI. The CDR3 contains 16 residues. CDR3 amino acids: CASSPFSGTGEETQYF. The CDR3 DNA is TGTGCCAGCTCACCCTTTAGCGGGACTGGGGAAGAGACCCAGTACTTC. Using reference TRBV18 and TRBJ2-5 for the parts outside the CDR3, the full variable domain is NAGVMQNPRHLVRRRGQEARLRCSPMKGHSHVYWYRQLPEEGLKFMVYLQKENIIDESGMPKERFSAEFPKEGPSILRIQQVVRGDSAAYFCASSPFSGTGEETQYFGPGTRLLVL.

This clone was seen a few times. This chain links TRBV5-4 with TRBJ2-5, with 8 bases matching TRBD1. The CDR3 length is 20 residues. Germline CDR1 and CDR2: SGHNT and YYREEE (reference sequence). Germline trimming cut 1 base from V and 6 bases from J; bases unmatched to any gene: 23. The CDR3 nucleotides are TGTGCCAGCAGCTTGTTTTTTCGAGGAGGCGGGCAGGGGGCACGGCAGACCCAGTACTTC. It codes for CASSLFFRGGGQGARQTQYF.

Many counts were recorded for this clone. The chain carries TRBV7-9 and TRBJ2-7; the D gene is possibly TRBD1 (6 bases). The CDR3 has 13 residues. Germline values: CDR1 SEHNR, CDR2 FQNEAQ (reference sequence). Trimming took off 6 bases at V and 5 bases at J, with 14 bases between the two ends. The CDR3 loop is CASRTTGYHEQYF. The CDR3 DNA sequence: TGTGCCAGCAGGACGACAGGTTACCACGAGCAGTACTTC.

The chain joins TRBV29-1 to TRBJ2-3; TRBD2 agrees at 8 bases. Looked up from germline, CDR1 is SQVTM and CDR2 is ANQGSEA. This CDR3 has 16 amino acids. The J segment lost 6 bases and the V segment lost 4 bases, leaving 15 bases of the junction unmatched. The CDR3 sequence is CSVVARTSRGVDTQYF. In nucleotides, the CDR3 is TGCAGCGTTGTGGCCCGGACTAGCCGGGGTGTTGATACGCAGTATTTT.

This clone came up a few times. This rearrangement joins TRBV25-1 to TRBJ2-5, with a tentative D call TRBD1 (6 bases). Germline-derived CDR1 and CDR2 are MGHDK and SYGVNS. The V end lost 4 bases, the J end lost 4 bases, and 19 bases lay between the germline ends. This CDR3 contains 16 residues. The CDR3 DNA reads TGTGCCAGCAGTGGCGACGGACAGAGTTTGGGAGAGACCCAGTACTTC. Protein: CASSGDGQSLGETQYF.

This chain links TRBV6-6 with TRBJ1-1; weak D call: TRBD1 (5 bases). CDR3 length equals 14 residues. V was pared by 4 bases and J by 0 bases, with 9 bases between. The germline CDR1 and CDR2 sequences are MNHNY and SVGAGI (reference sequence). The CDR3 region has the DNA TGTGCCAGCAGTTCCGGGACGGTGAACACTGAAGCTTTCTTT. Translation: CASSSGTVNTEAFF.

The chain joins TRBV19 to TRBJ1-1; 7 positions match TRBD1. The CDR3 length is 15 residues. After removal of 1 base from V and 1 base from J, the junction contained 3 bases not matched to a gene. Germline V CDR1 and CDR2: LNHDA, SQIVND (reference sequence). CDR3 bases: TGTGCCAGTAGTATAGTCGGGACAGCGAACACTGAAGCTTTCTTT. It yields the protein CASSIVGTANTEAFF.

This clone was observed a handful of times. This sequence joins TRBV7-6 and TRBJ1-5; 7 nucleotides align to TRBD1. Germline lookup yields CDR1 SGHVS and CDR2 FNYEAQ. With 5 bases clipped from V and 4 bases from J, the junction kept 8 bases outside the gene matches. CDR3 length: 15 residues. For the CDR3, the DNA is TGTGCCAGCAGCCCAGGGGGGGGGCATAATCAGCCCCAGCATTTT. It translates to CASSPGGGHNQPQHF.

The chain is built from TRBV27 and TRBJ1-1; TRBD1 matches 9 bases. The CDR3 is made up of 14 amino acids. The V gene's germline CDR1 is MNHEY and CDR2 SMNVEV (reference sequence). The V segment lost 5 bases and the J segment 5 bases; nucleotides outside the gene matches: 6. DNA for the CDR3: TGTGCCAGCAGTGCCTTAGACAGGGGGACTGAAGCTTTCTTT. Translating it yields CASSALDRGTEAFF.

This clone was seen once. The chain carries TRBV5-1 and TRBJ2-3; D is unresolved. V lost 7 bases, J lost 2 bases, and 14 bases lay in between. Germline CDR1 reads SGHRS; CDR2 reads YFSETQ. The CDR3 runs to 14 residues. CDR3 coding DNA: TGCGCCAGCTTTAAGGAGCAGGTCACAGATACGCAGTATTTT. This codes for CASFKEQVTDTQYF.

This clone has at least ten counts. The rearrangement links TRBV28 to TRBJ1-1; D remains ambiguous. Germline V gene data show CDR1 as MDHEN and CDR2 as SYDVKM. The CDR3 is 11 residues long. V shed 6 bases and J shed 2 bases, with 4 bases lying between them. This CDR3 is CASRINTEAFF. DNA for the CDR3: TGTGCCAGCAGGATAAACACTGAAGCTTTCTTT.

The chain couples TRBV14 to TRBJ1-5, with 8 bases that match TRBD1. Germline V gene lookup returns CDR1 SGHDN and CDR2 FVKESK. The V segment lost 4 bases and the J segment 3 bases; nucleotides outside the gene matches: 5. The CDR3 contains 15 residues. DNA for the CDR3: TGTGCCAGCAGCCCGGGACAGGCACTCAATCAGCCCCAGCATTTT. It codes for CASSPGQALNQPQHF. The full variable domain, rest sourced from reference TRBV14 and TRBJ1-5, is EAGVTQFPSHSVIEKGQTVTLRCDPISGHDNLYWYRRVMGKEIKFLLHFVKESKQDESGMPNNRFLAERTGGTYSTLKVQPAELEDSGVYFCASSPGQALNQPQHFGDGTRLSIL.

This clone has a handful of counts. This chain uses TRBV7-6 with TRBJ1-1, with a possible D match to TRBD1 (6 bases). The CDR3 sequence is 15 residues long. Per germline, CDR1 SGHVS and CDR2 FNYEAQ. V lost 1 base and J 3 bases, leaving 12 bases between the germline ends. The CDR3 nucleotides are TGTGCCAGCAGCTTAGTGCAGGGGTCCTACACTGAAGCTTTCTTT. Residues: CASSLVQGSYTEAFF. Drawing the rest from reference TRBV7-6 and TRBJ1-1, the complete variable domain is GAGVSQSPRYKVTKRGQDVALRCDPISGHVSLYWYRQALGQGPEFLTYFNYEAQQDKSGLPNDRFSAERPEGSISTLTIQRTEQRDSAMYRCASSLVQGSYTEAFFGQGTRLTVV.

This clone turned up a few times. The chain employs TRBV6-5 and TRBJ2-7; maybe TRBD2 (5 bases). V lost 8 bases and J lost 1, with 21 bases in between. CDR1 is MNHEY and CDR2 is SVGAGI in the germline V gene. CDR3 length: 16 residues. The CDR3 region is CASGFRGRARSYEQYF. In DNA, the CDR3 is TGTGCCAGCGGTTTTAGAGGGCGGGCCCGATCCTACGAGCAGTACTTC.

Only a few counts were recorded for this clone. V is TRBV11-2 and J is TRBJ1-1; 10 positions agree with TRBD1. Trimming removed 1 base from V and 2 bases from J; junction bases left unmatched: 7. Per germline, CDR1 SGHAT and CDR2 FQNNGV. This CDR3 is built from 17 residues. CDR3 nucleotides: TGTGCCAGCAGCTTAGCTGTGGACAGGGGGATAAACACTGAAGCTTTCTTT. Its translation is CASSLAVDRGINTEAFF. Based on the CDR3 plus reference TRBV11-2 and TRBJ1-1, the full variable domain is EAGVAQSPRYKIIEKRQSVAFWCNPISGHATLYWYQQILGQGPKLLIQFQNNGVVDDSQLPKDRFSAERLKGVDSTLKIQPAKLEDSAVYLCASSLAVDRGINTEAFFGQGTRLTVV.

The chain joins TRBV7-6 to TRBJ2-5; TRBD1 matches 7 bases. The DNA end is more similar to TRBJ2-7, so the J call may be wrong. Looked up from germline, CDR1 is SGHVS and CDR2 is FNYEAQ. CDR3 size: 12 residues. CDR3 amino acids: CASSEQGYEQYF. Written as DNA, the CDR3 is TGTGCCAGCAGCGAACAGGGGTACGAGCAGTACTTC.

There are a few counts of this clone. This chain connects TRBV5-6 to TRBJ1-1, with D perhaps matching TRBD1 (6 bases). V shed 5 bases and J shed 5 bases, with 13 bases lying between them. Germline loops: CDR1 SGHDT, CDR2 YYEEEE. The CDR3 is 13 amino acids. The CDR3 spells CASSPGVGTEAFF. CDR3 nucleotide sequence: TGTGCCAGCAGTCCAGGGGTAGGGACTGAAGCTTTCTTT.

The chain couples TRBV11-2 to TRBJ1-1; D remains unclear. The germline gives CDR1 SGHAT, CDR2 FQNNGV. V gave up 5 bases and J gave up 1 base, with 8 bases separating them. The CDR3 extends over 13 amino acids. The CDR3 reads CASSHKGNTEAFF. The CDR3 DNA is TGTGCCAGCAGCCACAAGGGGAACACTGAAGCTTTCTTT.

V is TRBV7-2 and J is TRBJ2-5, with D perhaps being TRBD1 or TRBD2 (5 bases each). Trimming stripped 3 bases from V and 5 bases from J, with 10 bases between. Germline values: CDR1 SGHTA, CDR2 FQGNSA. The CDR3 is 13 amino acids. CDR3 sequence: CASSFGGAETQYF. The CDR3 bases are TGTGCCAGCAGCTTTGGGGGAGCGGAGACCCAGTACTTC.

This clone was seen a few times. The chain combines TRBV5-1 with TRBJ1-1; weak D call: TRBD1 (5 bases). This CDR3 has 15 residues. Germline V CDR1 and CDR2: SGHRS, YFSETQ. V lost 4 bases, J lost 3 bases, and 16 bases lay in between. The CDR3 bases are TGCGCCAGCAGCCCCGGAGGCGGAGGGGACACTGAAGCTTTCTTT. This translates into CASSPGGGGDTEAFF.

J is TRBJ2-5 and V is TRBV7-8, with 13 positions matching TRBD2. The CDR3 runs to 15 residues. The ends lost 7 bases at V and 5 bases at J; junction bases unmatched: 7. Per germline, CDR1 SGHVS and CDR2 FQNEAQ. In DNA, the CDR3 is TGTGCCAGCACCTTCGGACTAGCGGGAGCGGAGACCCAGTACTTC. Amino acids: CASTFGLAGAETQYF.